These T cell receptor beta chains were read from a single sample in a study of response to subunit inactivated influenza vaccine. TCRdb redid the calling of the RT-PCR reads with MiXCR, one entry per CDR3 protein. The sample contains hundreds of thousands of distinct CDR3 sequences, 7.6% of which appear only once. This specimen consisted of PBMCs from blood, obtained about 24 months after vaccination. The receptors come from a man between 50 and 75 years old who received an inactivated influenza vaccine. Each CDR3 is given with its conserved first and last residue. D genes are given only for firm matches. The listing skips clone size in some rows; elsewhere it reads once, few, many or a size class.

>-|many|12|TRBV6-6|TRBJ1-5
CATNQGRQPQHF
TGTGCCACCAACCAGGGGCGGCAGCCCCAGCATTTT
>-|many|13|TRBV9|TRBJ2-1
CASSVAGANEQFF
TGTGCCAGCAGCGTAGCAGGGGCCAATGAGCAGTTCTTC
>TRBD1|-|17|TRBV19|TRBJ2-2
CASSLIYPWTGTGELFF
TGTGCCAGTAGTCTAATATATCCTTGGACAGGGACCGGGGAGCTGTTTTTT
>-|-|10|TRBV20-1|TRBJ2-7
CSAFDREQYF
TGCAGTGCTTTTGATCGAGAGCAGTACTTC
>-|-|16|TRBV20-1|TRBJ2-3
CSARDGTHDTADTQYF
TGCAGTGCTAGAGACGGGACCCACGATACCGCAGATACGCAGTATTTT
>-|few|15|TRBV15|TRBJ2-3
CATSSPGYSTDTQYF
TGTGCCACCAGCAGCCCGGGATATAGCACAGATACGCAGTATTTT
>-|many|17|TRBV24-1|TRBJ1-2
CATSPGLGARSYYGYTF
TGTGCCACCAGCCCCGGGTTAGGGGCGCGGTCCTACTATGGCTACACCTTC
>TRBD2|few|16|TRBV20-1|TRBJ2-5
CSAPPGTSGVRETQYF
TGCAGTGCTCCGCCCGGGACTAGCGGAGTGCGAGAGACCCAGTACTTC
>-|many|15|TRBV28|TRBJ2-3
CASSPLAISTDTQYF
TGTGCCAGCTCACCCCTAGCGATTAGCACAGATACGCAGTATTTT
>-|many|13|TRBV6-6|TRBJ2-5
CASSFTDGATQYF
TGTGCCAGCAGTTTTACAGATGGGGCGACCCAGTACTTC
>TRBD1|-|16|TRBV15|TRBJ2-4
CATSTRQGGNQNIQYF
TGTGCCACCAGCACCCGACAGGGGGGAAATCAAAACATTCAGTACTTC
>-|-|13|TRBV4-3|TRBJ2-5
CASSQDRSKTQYF
TGCGCCAGCAGCCAAGATAGGAGTAAGACCCAGTACTTC
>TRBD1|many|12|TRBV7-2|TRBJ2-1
CASSRRQGEQFF
TGTGCCAGCAGCCGCCGACAGGGTGAGCAGTTCTTC
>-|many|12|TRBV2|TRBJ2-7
CASSDRAYEQYF
TGTGCCAGCAGTGACAGGGCCTACGAGCAGTACTTC
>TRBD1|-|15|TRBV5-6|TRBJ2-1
CASSTRTGGYNEQFF
TGTGCCAGCAGCACGCGGACAGGGGGATACAATGAGCAGTTCTTC
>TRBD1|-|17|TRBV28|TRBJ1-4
CASSLVGQELTNEKLFF
TGTGCCAGCAGTTTGGTGGGACAGGAGCTTACGAATGAAAAACTGTTTTTT
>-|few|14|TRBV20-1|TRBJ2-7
CSARWGARVYEQYF
TGCAGTGCTAGGTGGGGCGCAAGGGTCTACGAGCAGTACTTC
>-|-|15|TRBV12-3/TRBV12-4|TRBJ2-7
CASSSRTLSSYEQYF
TGTGCCAGCAGTAGCCGGACACTGAGCTCCTACGAGCAGTACTTC
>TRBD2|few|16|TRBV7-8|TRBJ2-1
CASSPRLAGVSHEQFF
TGTGCCAGCAGCCCACGACTAGCGGGAGTTTCCCATGAGCAGTTCTTC
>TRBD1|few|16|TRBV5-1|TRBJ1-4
CASGHGTDSTNEKLFF
TGCGCCAGCGGACATGGGACAGACTCGACTAATGAAAAACTGTTTTTT
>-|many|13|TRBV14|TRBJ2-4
CASSRGAKNIQYF
TGTGCCAGCAGCCGTGGGGCCAAAAACATTCAGTACTTC
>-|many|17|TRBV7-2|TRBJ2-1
CASSLAGYTRSYNEQFF
TGTGCCAGCAGCTTAGCGGGGTACACGAGGTCCTACAATGAGCAGTTCTTC
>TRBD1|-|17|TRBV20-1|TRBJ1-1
CSASITRTGFMNTEAFF
TGCAGTGCTAGCATAACGAGGACAGGGTTTATGAACACTGAAGCTTTCTTT
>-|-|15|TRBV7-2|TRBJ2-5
CASSRTGNTQETQYF
TGTGCCAGCAGCCGAACCGGCAACACGCAAGAGACCCAGTACTTC
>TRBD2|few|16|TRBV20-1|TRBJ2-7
CSARDPSGGTRWEQYF
TGCAGTGCTAGAGACCCTAGCGGGGGGACCAGATGGGAGCAGTACTTC
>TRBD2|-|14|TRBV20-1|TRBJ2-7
CSASQSSGTYEQYF
TGCAGTGCTAGTCAGTCTAGCGGGACCTACGAGCAGTACTTC
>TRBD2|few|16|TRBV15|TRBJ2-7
CATSRVGLAGGGEQYF
TGTGCCACCAGCAGGGTGGGACTAGCGGGAGGAGGGGAGCAGTACTTC